This T cell receptor beta chain was identified during a study of cytomegalovirus exposure and HLA in healthy donors (dated by TCRdb to about 2017). General notes on the study: An earlier analysis of several hundred of the donors reported 250 to 300 Gb of sequence data and 117 million unique TCR beta sequences obtained from 180 million or so T cells. An early release covering 550 to 650 HLA-typed donors comprised approximately 300 gigabases of sequencing data and roughly 86 million unique TCR sequences. Among the roughly 390 genotyped donors, 81% belonged to the genetic ancestry cluster associated with self-reported Caucasian donors. The study aimed to test whether signatures of past pathogen exposure could be identified by cataloging public T cell receptors. The study used immunosequencing to profile the T cell repertoires of more than 650 subjects and linked those repertoires to cytomegalovirus serostatus. Along with the approximately 620-subject first cohort, a separate validation cohort of over 90 different subjects was used. To predict cytomegalovirus infection status, the study brought together high-throughput TCR immunosequencing, statistical association of individual TCRs with disease status, and machine learning. To study patterns of TCR occurrence, a later analysis re-analyzed previously published TCR beta repertoires from several hundred donors and added high-resolution HLA genotyping. In the later analysis, no new phenotypic data were used to find candidate immune exposures; instead, reliance was placed on TCR beta sequences and their occurrence across donors. An earlier analysis of 500 to 650 of the donors applied high-throughput TCR beta sequencing to assess whether each TCR beta V gene segment acted as functional or pseudogenic. Alongside the repertoire data, information on donor age, sex, ethnicity and CMV serostatus was compiled. In a later genetic analysis, genome-wide SNP genotypes for about three fifths of the roughly 670 donors were used, and that subset was treated as a discovery cohort. All discovery cohort repertoires had been generated using a single sequencing platform. HLA typing covered class I and class II loci at four-digit resolution. Typing coverage differed by locus: A, B, C, DRB1 and DQB1 were typed in roughly 629-640 donors, DQA1 in about 500, DPA1 in nearly 610, and DPB1 in 472. Roughly 5 DR-DQ haplotypes were handled as single units for association and clustering, since linkage in the cohort was strong. On average, 235,054 unique TCR beta nucleotide sequences were sequenced per donor among roughly 430 genotyped donors of the cohort, with around 19% of those sequences being non-productive.

The library was obtained by the immunoSEQ multiplex PCR assay. For the multiplex PCR, a mixture combining 60 forward primers for TCR Vbeta segments and 13 reverse primers for TCR Jbeta segments was used. The CDR3 region of rearranged TCR beta genes was amplified from genomic DNA with a multiplex PCR assay. On the Illumina HiSeq System, the amplified TCR beta libraries were sequenced as 87-base-pair reads. In the paper's pipeline: Across the 500 to 850 repertoires, a later analysis counted approximately 75 million unique TCR beta chains, about 10 million of which were shared by at least two donors. Raw reads were error-corrected and collapsed into unique sequences with a nearest-neighbor algorithm that merged closely related sequences to remove PCR and sequencing errors. V, D and J gene segments were assigned by aligning CDR3 sequences to IMGT reference sequences. For a sequence to be retained, a match of at least six nucleotides was required to both a V gene segment and a J gene segment. Rearrangements were classified as productive when the CDR3 lacked stop codons and remained in frame with V and J, and all other rearrangements were classified as non-productive. CDR3 was defined by IMGT convention, running from the second conserved V-encoded cysteine to the conserved J-encoded phenylalanine. In an earlier analysis of approximately 500 of the donors, sequences lacking an unambiguous match to a single V gene segment were excluded. In an earlier analysis of 500 to 750 of the donors, V segments were called functional above 56.7% productive rearrangements and were called segregating when the between-donor standard deviation exceeded 5%. A statistical classification framework was built to diagnose cytomegalovirus status from the catalog of TCR beta chain sequences. In a later analysis, V and J genes were assigned by comparing TCR nucleotide sequences against IMGT/GENE-DB human TR gene sequences. A later analysis assigned CDR3 sequences and most-parsimonious VDJ recombination scenarios with the TCRdist pipeline. In a later analysis, every TCR beta chain was defined by the combination of its CDR3 amino acid sequence and its V-gene family, and reads without a unique V-gene family were dropped. In a later analysis, 500 to 650 highly shared, low-generation-probability nucleotide sequences were removed to address suspected cross-contamination and a sequencing artifact. For each public chain, a later analysis derived a clonal expansion index from normalized ranks of inferred template counts within each repertoire. Generation probabilities in a later analysis came from a VDJ recombination model fitted to out-of-frame rearrangements, and those results were checked against IGoR. In a later analysis, hypergeometric tests were used to score TCR-TCR, TCR-HLA and TCR-CMV co-occurrence, with a repertoire-size bias correction applied to TCR pairs. In a later analysis, false discovery rates were estimated by permuting HLA or CMV assignments 20 times. In a later analysis, co-occurring TCRs were grouped using DBSCAN, with TCRdist sequence similarity added in when clustering inside HLA-allele-positive subsets. Repertoires with fewer than 30,000 or more than 120,000 public chains, plus five repertoires with anomalous nucleotide sharing, were excluded from co-occurrence clustering. Imported from immuneACCESS, the table was reduced by TCRdb to in-frame sequences with V and J called. These copies leave out some clones; in studies compared against another copy, an unresolved V gene accounts for under half, and the cause of the remainder is not known. From that table come the V and J calls and clone size; the DNA was used to work out D and trimming. The sample contains about 140,000 clones, 78% of them found a single time. Roughly 2.4% of the sample rests with the top ten.

Here is what the overall study found, with its caveats: A few of the identified cytomegalovirus-associated TCR beta chains were confirmed in vitro to be specific for cytomegalovirus antigens. A group of highly shared sequence variants was considered likely to be a technical artifact of the sequencing pipeline. The 87-base-pair reads could not distinguish some IMGT-functional V segments, including TRBV6-2 and TRBV6-3, so those segments were excluded. A later analysis found that most CMV-associated TCR beta chains appeared HLA-restricted, with HLA associations seemingly driven largely by CMV exposure. The study gave a list of 150 to 200 TCR beta chains associated with cytomegalovirus. Because HLA typing was missing for some donors at each locus, association tests included only the typed subset. A further reported finding was that TCR beta sequences accurately predicted the HLA-A and HLA-B alleles for most subjects in the first cohort. When HLA alleles, especially DR and DQ, strongly co-occurred, TCR associations were difficult to assign to individual alleles. Linkage disequilibrium might explain the correlated functional status among segregating V segments, but an unknown experimental factor could not be excluded. The authors suggested that the approach could potentially be generalized to other disease states and immunological phenotypes. Sequencing depth was assumed to be roughly uniform across donors in the presence/absence analyses, though that assumption may not hold. According to a later analysis, TCR association rates differed among HLA loci, with DRB1 alleles showing the most associated TCRs and HLA-C alleles showing the fewest. While some public TCRs were present in many individuals, most TCR sequences turned up only very rarely across donors. In a later analysis, several top co-occurrence clusters were reported to appear linked to parvovirus B19, influenza, CMV and Epstein-Barr virus. An association between a missense DCLRE1C variant and V-gene and J-gene trimming of TCR beta chains was found in a later genetic analysis and replicated in an independent cohort. Specific HLA alleles were associated with roughly 17,000 TCR beta sequences at a false discovery rate of 0.05 in a later analysis. Immune exposure information for the cohort was limited to CMV serostatus. A later genetic analysis reported fewer N-insertions in productive TCRs among donors in an Asian-associated ancestry cluster than the roughly 700-donor mean. Because counts were too low, some 16 rarely observed V segments, including chromosome 9 orphons, were excluded from the earlier analysis of 587 of the donors. In an earlier analysis of around 600 of the donors, most TCR beta V segments were observed in productive rearrangements about 87% or about 30% of the time, broadly matching IMGT annotations. In both the original and validation cohorts, the classifier was reported to diagnose cytomegalovirus status with high specificity and sensitivity. In a later analysis, HLA-associated TCR beta chains showed more clonal expansion and lower generation probabilities than non-associated chains that were equally common. The cohort was sequenced for TCR beta chains only, and without alpha or paired-chain data the features that could be detected were limited.

This clone was detected only once. Its specific antigen is unknown. It is likely a read error, because the conserved phenylalanine at the end of the CDR3 is missing. The CDR3 extends over 13 residues, inclusive of both ends. CDR3 DNA only is kept here, 39 bases in frame from base 1. V loses 4 bases of germline sequence and J loses 0 bases, and the interval between the two ends is 7 bases. CDR1 is given as SGHDT and CDR2 as YYEEEE, both from the germline V gene. In total, just over 650 healthy bone marrow donors made up the cohort. Cohort members were all nominally healthy when sampled, although unrecorded immune exposures were likely present. The donor tested CMV seropositive and was one of the 289 seropositive cohort members. Every donor gave a peripheral blood sample, and the peripheral blood mononuclear cells from that sample were used for TCR beta sequencing. Genomic DNA was extracted from the blood cell samples with the Qiagen DNeasy Blood Extraction Kit.

Recombination joined TRBV5-6 with TRBJ1-2, with the D gene call left open. This TCR derives from a woman aged 18-30 years in good health and CMV-seropositive. Sequencing used PBMCs. The base sequence is TGTGCCAGCAGCCTTTTGACTAACTATGGCTACACCCTC. Translated, it reads CASSLLTNYGYTL.